The rows below give T cell receptor beta chains drawn from one sample of a study of cytomegalovirus exposure and HLA in healthy donors. Produced via immunoSEQ multiplex PCR; TCRdb's table is partial and in-frame only. This sample yields some 99,000 clones, of which about nine tenths are seen a single time; approximately 2% belongs to the top ten. The sample taken for sequencing was PBMCs. The receptors derive from a woman under 30 in good health and CMV-seronegative. The CDR3 runs from the conserved cysteine through the conserved F or W. The D gene is left open where the match is weak. A row's size may be missing; if present it is once, few, many or a size class.

D gene	V gene	J gene	clone size	CDR3 protein	CDR3 DNA
TRBD1	TRBV15	TRBJ1-5	-	CATSRDDRGDQPQHF	TGTGCCACCAGCAGAGATGACAGGGGTGATCAGCCCCAGCATTTT
-	TRBV7-2	TRBJ2-6	-	CASSFLGANVLTF	TGTGCCAGCAGCTTTCTTGGGGCCAACGTCCTGACTTTC
-	TRBV28	TRBJ1-5	-	CASSSMGSPAPWQPQHF	TGTGCCAGCAGTTCCATGGGCAGTCCGGCCCCATGGCAGCCCCAGCATTTT
TRBD2	TRBV4-1	TRBJ2-7	-	CASSVGTSGSYEQYF	TGCGCCAGCAGCGTTGGGACTAGCGGATCCTACGAGCAGTACTTC
-	TRBV4-3	TRBJ1-2	-	CASSPAPRGQTHYGYTF	TGCGCCAGCAGCCCCGCCCCCCGCGGACAGACCCATTATGGCTACACCTTC
TRBD1	TRBV7-6	TRBJ2-6	once	CASSLAGTGNSGANVLTF	TGTGCCAGCAGCTTAGCCGGGACAGGGAACTCTGGGGCCAACGTCCTGACTTTC
-	TRBV14	TRBJ1-2	-	CASSQARQYGYTF	TGTGCCAGCAGCCAAGCCCGACAGTATGGCTACACCTTC
-	TRBV4-2	TRBJ2-7	-	CASSQEAQVYEQYF	TGTGCCAGCAGCCAAGAGGCCCAGGTCTACGAGCAGTACTTC
-	TRBV13	TRBJ1-4	-	CASSLESGEKLFF	TGTGCCAGCAGCTTAGAAAGCGGTGAAAAACTGTTTTTT
-	TRBV19	TRBJ2-1	few	CASSFGGSYNEQFF	TGTGCCAGTAGTTTCGGGGGCTCCTACAATGAGCAGTTCTTC
-	TRBV6-1	TRBJ1-1	-	CASREDPMNTEAFF	TGTGCCAGCAGGGAAGATCCCATGAACACTGAAGCTTTCTTT
-	TRBV5-6	TRBJ2-7	-	CASSFGSRVSAEQYF	TGTGCCAGCAGCTTTGGTTCCAGGGTCAGTGCCGAGCAGTACTTC
-	TRBV7-2	TRBJ2-6	-	CASSSGGAGANVLTF	TGTGCCAGCAGCTCGGGGGGCGCTGGGGCCAACGTCCTGACTTTC
-	TRBV4-1	TRBJ2-3	-	CASSQSGSSTDTQYF	TGCGCCAGCAGCCAATCAGGGTCTAGCACAGATACGCAGTATTTT
-	TRBV15	TRBJ2-7	-	CATSKGHAYEQYF	TGTGCCACCAGCAAGGGACACGCCTACGAGCAGTACTTC
-	TRBV6-8	TRBJ1-1	few	CASSPADRLLESSEAFF	TGTGCCAGCAGTCCGGCAGACCGCCTCCTAGAAAGCTCTGAAGCTTTCTTT
TRBD1	TRBV25-1	TRBJ2-7	-	CGTDTGETYEQYF	TGTGGGACTGATACAGGGGAGACTTACGAGCAGTACTTC
-	TRBV10-1	TRBJ1-5	-	CASSENGFSSNQPQHF	TGCGCCAGCAGTGAGAACGGGTTTTCGAGCAATCAGCCCCAGCATTTT
-	TRBV7-3	TRBJ2-1	-	CASSLNAYNEQFF	TGTGCCAGCAGCTTAAATGCGTACAATGAGCAGTTCTTC
TRBD2	TRBV4-1	TRBJ2-5	-	CASSQEAGVGETQYF	TGCGCCAGCAGCCAAGAAGCGGGAGTGGGCGAGACCCAGTACTTC
-	TRBV18	TRBJ2-1	-	CASSPAGGGLINEQFF	TGTGCCAGCTCACCTGCCGGCGGGGGCCTCATCAATGAGCAGTTCTTC
TRBD2	TRBV4-3	TRBJ2-5	-	CASSRNLAGAMETQYF	TGCGCCAGCAGCCGGAACCTAGCGGGAGCCATGGAGACCCAGTACTTC
-	TRBV28	TRBJ1-1	-	CASSLLAPLSEAFF	TGTGCCAGCAGTTTACTCGCGCCTTTATCTGAAGCTTTCTTT
-	TRBV5-1	TRBJ2-1	-	CASSSLTSNNEQFF	TGCGCCAGCAGCTCGCTCACAAGTAACAATGAGCAGTTCTTC
-	TRBV2	TRBJ2-7	-	CASSESGADSSVF	TGTGCCAGCAGTGAATCAGGGGCGGACAGTTCGGTCTTC
TRBD1	TRBV5-6	TRBJ2-7	-	CASSQTGSSYEQYF	TGTGCCAGCAGCCAGACAGGGAGCTCCTACGAGCAGTACTTC
-	TRBV5-4	TRBJ1-1	-	CASSQLTYVGEANTEAFF	TGTGCCAGCAGCCAATTGACGTACGTAGGGGAGGCGAACACTGAAGCTTTCTTT
TRBD2	TRBV7-9	TRBJ2-7	-	CASSLGTSGSADEQYF	TGTGCCAGCAGCTTAGGGACTAGCGGGAGTGCCGACGAGCAGTACTTC
TRBD1	TRBV7-2	TRBJ1-2	-	CASSLALGRTGGPNYGYTF	TGTGCCAGCAGCTTAGCGTTAGGGAGGACAGGGGGTCCCAACTATGGCTACACCTTC
TRBD1	TRBV19	TRBJ2-7	-	CASSITDRGGYEQYF	TGTGCCAGTAGTATAACGGACAGGGGTGGATACGAGCAGTACTTC
-	TRBV30	TRBJ2-7	-	CAWTSGTLSSYEQYF	TGTGCCTGGACGTCCGGGACTTTAAGCTCCTACGAGCAGTACTTC
TRBD1	TRBV27	TRBJ2-1	-	CASTLQGEYNEQFF	TGTGCCAGCACTTTACAGGGGGAGTACAATGAGCAGTTCTTC
TRBD1	TRBV18	TRBJ2-3	-	CASSPQGAGDTQYF	TGTGCCAGCTCACCACAGGGGGCCGGAGATACGCAGTATTTT
-	TRBV28	TRBJ2-7	-	CASTTANKGYEQYF	TGTGCCAGCACGACAGCGAATAAGGGCTACGAGCAGTACTTC
TRBD1	TRBV11-2	TRBJ2-2	-	CASSPNRQGGSGELFF	TGTGCCAGCAGCCCGAACCGACAGGGTGGTTCCGGGGAGCTGTTTTTT
TRBD1	TRBV18	TRBJ1-2	once	CASSPRPATGGVVNGYTF	TGTGCCAGCTCACCAAGACCCGCGACAGGGGGCGTGGTAAATGGCTACACCTTC
-	TRBV5-1	TRBJ2-5	-	CASRYSGGTETQYF	TGCGCCAGCAGATACTCGGGGGGCACGGAGACCCAGTACTTC
-	TRBV11-2	TRBJ1-1	-	CASSTSQGTEAFF	TGTGCCAGCAGCACTTCGCAGGGGACTGAAGCTTTCTTT